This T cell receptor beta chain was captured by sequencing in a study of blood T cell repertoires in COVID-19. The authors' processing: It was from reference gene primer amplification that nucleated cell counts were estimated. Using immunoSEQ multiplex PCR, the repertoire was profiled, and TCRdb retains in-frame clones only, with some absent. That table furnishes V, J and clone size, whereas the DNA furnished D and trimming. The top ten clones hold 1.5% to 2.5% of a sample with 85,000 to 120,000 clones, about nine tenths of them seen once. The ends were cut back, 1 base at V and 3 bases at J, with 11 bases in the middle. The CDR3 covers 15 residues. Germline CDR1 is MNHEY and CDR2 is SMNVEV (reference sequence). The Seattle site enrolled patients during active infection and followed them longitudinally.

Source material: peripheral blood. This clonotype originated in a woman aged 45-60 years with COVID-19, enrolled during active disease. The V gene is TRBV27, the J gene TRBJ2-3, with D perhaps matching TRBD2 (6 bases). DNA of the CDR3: TGTGCCAGCAGTTTATTCGGGGCGGGGACAGATACGCAGTATTTT. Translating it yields CASSLFGAGTDTQYF.